This T cell receptor beta chain was documented in a study of T cells in Graves' hyperthyroidism and ophthalmopathy. General study results and limits: Ophthalmopathy was predicted by the model a median of approximately six months ahead of onset. Ophthalmopathy was told apart from stable hyperthyroidism by a 13 V-J model. Most expanded thyroid clonotypes above 0.001 also appeared in blood.

Those patients with uncontrolled infection, other autoimmune disease, pregnancy or lactation were excluded. Amplified TCR beta CDR3 regions derived from RNA transcripts. With the HTBI primer set, the TCR CDR3 went through a first round of RT-PCR. TCRdb fed the multiplex PCR reads into MiXCR, producing one record per CDR3 protein. The profile shows 600,000 or so distinct CDR3 sequences, 15% to 20% of them singletons. Trimming removed 8 bases from V and 4 bases from J; junction bases left unmatched: 7. The CDR3 is made up of 13 amino acids. CDR1 and CDR2 (germline): DFQATT, SNEGSKA (reference sequence). This clonotype was detected ten times or more. Antigen specificity is unknown.

The receptor's source is a woman aged 25-40 years with Graves' hyperthyroidism. This sequence joins TRBV20-1 and TRBJ2-3, with 9 positions matching TRBD2. Sequenced sample: blood. The CDR3 DNA is TGCAGTTTTAGCGGGAGAGCTGCAGATACGCAGTATTTT. The encoded protein is CSFSGRAADTQYF.